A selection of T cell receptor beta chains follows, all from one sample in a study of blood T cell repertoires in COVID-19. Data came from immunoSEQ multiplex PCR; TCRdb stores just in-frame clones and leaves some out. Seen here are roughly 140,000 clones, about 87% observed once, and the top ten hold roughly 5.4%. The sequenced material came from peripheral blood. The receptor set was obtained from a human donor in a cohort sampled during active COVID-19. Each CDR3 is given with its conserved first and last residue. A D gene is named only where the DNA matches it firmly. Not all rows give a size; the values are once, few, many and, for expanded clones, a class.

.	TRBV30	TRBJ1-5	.	TGTGCCTGGAGTATGACAGGACTGTTTAATCAGCCCCAGCATTTT	CAWSMTGLFNQPQHF
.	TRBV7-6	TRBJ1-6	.	TGTGCCAGCAGCCGAGGGGGGGGCGGTGATAATTCACCCCTCCACTTT	CASSRGGGGDNSPLHF
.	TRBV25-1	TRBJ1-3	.	TGTGCCAGCAGTGAAGGGGTGGGGGGGGCCAGCCCGTTTGGCACCATATATTTT	CASSEGVGGASPFGTIYF
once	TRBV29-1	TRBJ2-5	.	TGCAGCGCCTCTGGGGGGAAAGAGACCCAGTACTTC	CSASGGKETQYF
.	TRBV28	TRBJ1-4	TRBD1	TGTGCCAGCACCCCGGACAGGGTAGCTGAAAAACTGTTTTTT	CASTPDRVAEKLFF
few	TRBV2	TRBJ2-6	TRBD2	TGTGCCAGCAGCGTAGGCGGGAGAGCTGGGGCCAACGTCCTGACTTTC	CASSVGGRAGANVLTF
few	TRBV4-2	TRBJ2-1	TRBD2	TGTGCCAGCAGCCGCGGAACCGGGACTAGCGGCTACAATGAGCAGTTCTTC	CASSRGTGTSGYNEQFF
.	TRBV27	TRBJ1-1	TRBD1	TGTGCCAGCAAGTTACAGGGGTGGGATGAAGCTTTCTTT	CASKLQGWDEAFF
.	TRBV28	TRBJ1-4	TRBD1	TGTGCCAGCAGTTTCCTTAGGGGGCTGGATGAAAAACTGTTTTTT	CASSFLRGLDEKLFF
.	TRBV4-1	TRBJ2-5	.	TGCGCCAGCAGCCTTCACAGAGAAGAGACCCAGTACTTC	CASSLHREETQYF
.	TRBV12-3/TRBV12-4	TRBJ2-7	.	TGTGCCAGCAGTCAGAGACAGACCTACGAGCAGTACTTC	CASSQRQTYEQYF
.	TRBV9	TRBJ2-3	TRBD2	TGTGCCAGCAGCGTTGATCTAGCGGGGGGGCCGACAGATACGCAGTATTTT	CASSVDLAGGPTDTQYF
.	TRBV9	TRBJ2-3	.	TGTGCCAGCAGCGTAGGGCCCGGACTTCCGGGCACAGATACGCAGTATTTT	CASSVGPGLPGTDTQYF
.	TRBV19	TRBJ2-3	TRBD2	TGTGCCAGTAGTCTAGCGGGGAGCACAGATACGCAGTATTTT	CASSLAGSTDTQYF
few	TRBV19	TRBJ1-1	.	TGTGCCAGTAGTCTCGCGACACTGAACACTGAAGCTTTCTTT	CASSLATLNTEAFF
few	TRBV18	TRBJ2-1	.	TGTGCCAGCTCACAGGAAGCGGTCTACAATGAGCAGTTCTTC	CASSQEAVYNEQFF
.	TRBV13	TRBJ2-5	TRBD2	TGTGCCAGCAGCTGGGGACTAGCTCGAGAGACCCAGTACTTC	CASSWGLARETQYF
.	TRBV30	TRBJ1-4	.	TGTGCCTGGAGGGACTTATGGAATGAAAAACTGTTTTTT	CAWRDLWNEKLFF
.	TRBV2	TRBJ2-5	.	TGTGCCAGCTTAGGAGCGGAGAGGGGGAAGACCCAGTACTTC	CASLGAERGKTQYF
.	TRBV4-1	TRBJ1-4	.	TGCGCCAGCAGCCAAGGGGAGGGGAGGGATGAAAAACTGTTTTTT	CASSQGEGRDEKLFF
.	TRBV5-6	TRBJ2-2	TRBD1	TGTGCCTCCAGGGGGCGCCGCACCGGGGAGCTGTTTTTT	CASRGRRTGELFF
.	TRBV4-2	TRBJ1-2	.	TGTGCCAGCAGCCAAAAAGGGGGGGGACGGTATGGCTACACCTTC	CASSQKGGGRYGYTF
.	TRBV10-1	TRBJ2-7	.	TGCGCCAGCAGTAACACAGGGACCTCCTACGAGCAGTACTTC	CASSNTGTSYEQYF
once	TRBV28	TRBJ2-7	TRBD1	TGTGCCAGCAGTTCCACCGGGACAGGCTCCTACGAGCAGTACTTC	CASSSTGTGSYEQYF
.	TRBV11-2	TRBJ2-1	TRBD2	TGTGCCAGCAGCCTGGACCGACTAGCGGGGCGGAATGAGCAGTTCTTC	CASSLDRLAGRNEQFF
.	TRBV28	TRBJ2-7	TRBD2	TGTGCCAGCAGTTCGCCACCGGGACTAGCGGGAGATTTTTGGAACGAGCAGTACTTC	CASSSPPGLAGDFWNEQYF
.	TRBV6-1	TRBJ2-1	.	TGTGCCAGCAGTGAGGTACTCTCCTACAATGAGCAGTTCTTC	CASSEVLSYNEQFF
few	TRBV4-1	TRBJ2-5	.	TGCGCCAGCAGCCAAGGGTGGGACCCAGGACAGCAAGAGACCCAGTACTTC	CASSQGWDPGQQETQYF
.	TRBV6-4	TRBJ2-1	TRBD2	TGTGCCAGCAGTGGACTAGCGGGAGGGTCGGGCAATGAGCAGTTCTTC	CASSGLAGGSGNEQFF
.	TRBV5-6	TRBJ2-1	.	TGTGCCAGCAGCTCAGGGTACAATGAGCAGTTCTTC	CASSSGYNEQFF
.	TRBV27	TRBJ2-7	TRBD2	TGTGCCAGCGGAGGGACGGCGGGGGGCGAGCAGTACTTC	CASGGTAGGEQYF
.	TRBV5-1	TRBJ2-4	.	TGCGCCAGCAGCTTAGACCGGGGGTCCAAAAACATTCAGTACTTC	CASSLDRGSKNIQYF
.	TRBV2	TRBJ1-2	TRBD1	TGTGCCAGCAGTAAAGGACAGGGTTCTGGGGGCTACACCTTC	CASSKGQGSGGYTF
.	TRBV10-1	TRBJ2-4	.	TGCGCCAGCAGTGAAGGGGGTAACGGCATTCAGTACTTC	CASSEGGNGIQYF
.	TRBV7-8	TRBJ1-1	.	TGTGCCAGCAGCTTAGAAGGACAGAATACGAACACTGAAGCTTTCTTT	CASSLEGQNTNTEAFF
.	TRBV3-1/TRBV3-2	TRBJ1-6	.	TGTGCCAGCAGCCAAGAGGGCTACAAGACTTCACCCCTCCACTTT	CASSQEGYKTSPLHF
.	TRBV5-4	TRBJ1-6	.	TGTGCCAGCAGCTCCGCGAGCTCCTATAATTCACCCCTCCACTTT	CASSSASSYNSPLHF
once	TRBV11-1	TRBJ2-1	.	TGTGCCAGCAGCAACCGACAGAACAATGAGCAGTTCTTC	CASSNRQNNEQFF
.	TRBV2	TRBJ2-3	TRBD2	TGTGCCAGCAGTACACTCGGGAGGAGCACAGATACGCAGTATTTT	CASSTLGRSTDTQYF
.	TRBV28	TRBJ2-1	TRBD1	TGTGCCAGCAGTGCTCGGACAGGGCTATACAATGAGCAGTTCTTC	CASSARTGLYNEQFF
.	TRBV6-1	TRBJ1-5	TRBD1	TGTGCCAGCAGTGAAGGTTGGGACAGACACAATCAGCCCCAGCATTTT	CASSEGWDRHNQPQHF
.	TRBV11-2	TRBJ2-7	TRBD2	TGTGCCAGCAGCTTAGGGGCTAGCGGTAAGCAGTACTTC	CASSLGASGKQYF
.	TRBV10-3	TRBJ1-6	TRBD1	TGTGCCATCACTCAGGGACAGGGGAATTCACCCCTCCACTTT	CAITQGQGNSPLHF
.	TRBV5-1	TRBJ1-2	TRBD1	TGCGCCAGCAGCTTGGGGACAGGGTATGGCTACACCTTC	CASSLGTGYGYTF
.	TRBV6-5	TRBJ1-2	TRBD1	TGTGCCAGCAGTTCGGGACAGGGCAACGGCTACACCTTC	CASSSGQGNGYTF
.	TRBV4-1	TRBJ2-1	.	TGCGCCAGCAGCCAAGGGTCCAGCGACGGTGACTATGAGCAGTTCTTC	CASSQGSSDGDYEQFF
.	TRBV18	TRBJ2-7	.	TGTGCCAGCTCACCAGCCGGAGTCGCCAACGAGCAGTACTTC	CASSPAGVANEQYF
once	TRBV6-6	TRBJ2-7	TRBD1	TGTGCCAGCAGCGATTCAGGGGGCTCCTACGAGCAGTACTTC	CASSDSGGSYEQYF
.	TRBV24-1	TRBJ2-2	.	TGTGCCACCAGTGTACGGTACACCGGGGAGCTGTTTTTT	CATSVRYTGELFF
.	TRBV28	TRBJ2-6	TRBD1	TGTGCCAGCAGTGCCACAGGGGCTGGGGCCAACGTCCTGACTTTC	CASSATGAGANVLTF
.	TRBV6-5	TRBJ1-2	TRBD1	TGTGCCAGCAGTTACGACGTGACAGGGTCCACCTATGGCTACACCTTC	CASSYDVTGSTYGYTF
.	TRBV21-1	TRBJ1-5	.	TGTGCCAGCAGCAAGGGGACAGGGCATAGCAATCAGCCCCAGCATTTT	CASSKGTGHSNQPQHF
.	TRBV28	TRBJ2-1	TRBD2	TGTGCCAGCAGGACAGGACTAGCGGGGGAAGTACCCTACAATGAGCAGTTCTTC	CASRTGLAGEVPYNEQFF
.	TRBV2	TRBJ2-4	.	TGTGCCAGCAGTTTCGATACTAACAAAAACATTCAGTACTTC	CASSFDTNKNIQYF
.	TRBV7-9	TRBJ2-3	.	TGTGCCAGCAGCTCATCTACGATCACAGATACGCAGTATTTT	CASSSSTITDTQYF
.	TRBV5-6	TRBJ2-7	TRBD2	TGTGCCAGCAGCCTTAGAGGACTAGGGACCGTCCCGCAGTACTTC	CASSLRGLGTVPQYF
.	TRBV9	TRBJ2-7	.	TGTGCCAGCAGCCCCCGCGGGCGCTCCTACGAGCAGTACTTC	CASSPRGRSYEQYF
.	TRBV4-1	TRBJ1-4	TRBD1	TGCGCCAGCAGCCAATTGAGTTACAGGGGGAACGAAAAACTGTTTTTT	CASSQLSYRGNEKLFF
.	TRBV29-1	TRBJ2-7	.	TGCAGCGTAGGAAGACCGGGTTCCTACGAGCAGTACTTC	CSVGRPGSYEQYF
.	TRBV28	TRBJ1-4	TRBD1	TGTGCCAGTCAAGTCGGGACAGGGCTTCGAAAACTGTTTTTT	CASQVGTGLRKLFF